Below are 18 T cell receptor beta chains sequenced from a single sample in a study of blood T cell repertoires in COVID-19. Clones were read by immunoSEQ multiplex PCR, and TCRdb kept only the in-frame ones, dropping some. Here the sample spans about 300,000 clones, roughly 86% being singletons. The sequencing input was peripheral blood. The receptors here all came from a woman in her forties or fifties with acute or convalescent COVID-19.

V and J are TRBV7-9 and TRBJ1-1, with D tentatively TRBD1 (6 bases). Per germline, CDR1 SEHNR and CDR2 FQNEAQ (reference sequence). The CDR3 runs to 12 residues. Trimming stripped 5 bases from V and 7 bases from J, with 11 bases between. The CDR3 bases are TGTGCCAGCAGCCTTCAGGGGTTTGAAGCTTTCTTT. As protein: CASSLQGFEAFF.

About this clone itself: Other DNA sequences in this sample translate to the same CDR3. CDR3 loop: CAISDPGTGNTEAFF. The CDR3 DNA sequence: TGTGCCATCAGTGACCCCGGGACAGGGAACACTGAAGCTTTCTTT. The V gene is TRBV10-3, the J gene TRBJ1-1; 8 nucleotides line up with TRBD1. Unmatched junction bases numbered 4, after V lost 3 bases and J lost 1 base. Germline CDR1 and CDR2: ENHRY and SYGVKD. The CDR3 totals 15 residues.

The V gene is TRBV19, the J gene TRBJ2-7, with no clear D. V lost 1 base and J lost 3, with 16 bases in between. Germline V gene lookup returns CDR1 LNHDA and CDR2 SQIVND (reference sequence). The CDR3 runs 16 residues. This chain's CDR3 is CASSIGSAGMGYEQYF. Written as DNA, the CDR3 is TGTGCCAGTAGTATAGGATCGGCAGGAATGGGCTACGAGCAGTACTTC.

The chain couples TRBV15 to TRBJ1-6, with TRBD1 matching over 8 bases. This CDR3 is 18 amino acids long. Looked up from germline, CDR1 is LNHNV and CDR2 is YYDKDF (reference sequence). The V gene end was trimmed by 0 bases and the J gene end by 7 bases; junction bases not matched to a gene: 11. CDR3 in amino acids: CATSRELPGGADNSPLHF. DNA of the CDR3: TGTGCCACCAGCAGAGAGCTCCCAGGGGGCGCAGACAATTCACCCCTCCACTTT.

The genes are TRBV27 and TRBJ2-3; 7 bases match TRBD1. Germline CDR1 MNHEY, CDR2 SMNVEV (reference sequence). The CDR3 extends over 19 amino acids. With 2 bases clipped from V and 0 bases from J, the junction kept 14 bases outside the gene matches. CDR3 in amino acids: CASSLLPGQPPSSTDTQYF. The DNA for the CDR3 is TGTGCCAGCAGTTTACTCCCGGGACAGCCGCCCAGTAGCACAGATACGCAGTATTTT.

This clone has just one count. The chain has TRBV24-1 and TRBJ2-1, with 8 bases matching TRBD2. Trimming at V came to 9 bases and at J to 5 bases, leaving 11 bases not matched to a gene. From germline, CDR1 is KGHDR and CDR2 SFDVKD. This CDR3 comprises 15 residues. The chain's CDR3 is CATGGTSGNNNEQFF. The CDR3 DNA reads TGTGCCACCGGGGGAACTAGCGGAAACAACAATGAGCAGTTCTTC.

This rearrangement joins TRBV19 to TRBJ1-4, with D tentatively TRBD1 (6 bases). From germline, CDR1 is LNHDA and CDR2 SQIVND (reference sequence). The CDR3 runs 15 residues. The ends were cut back, 6 bases at V and 2 bases at J, with 13 bases in the middle. The CDR3 sequence: CASRSRTDTNEKLFF. The CDR3 DNA follows: TGTGCCAGTAGGTCCCGGACAGATACTAATGAAAAACTGTTTTTT. Looking up the rest from reference TRBV19 and TRBJ1-4 gives the full variable domain: DGGITQSPKYLFRKEGQNVTLSCEQNLNHDAMYWYRQDPGQGLRLIYYSQIVNDFQKGDIAEGYSVSREKKESFPLTVTSAQKNPTAFYLCASRSRTDTNEKLFFGSGTQLSVL.

This chain joins TRBV25-1 and TRBJ1-4; D is undetermined. The germline gives CDR1 MGHDK, CDR2 SYGVNS. V lost 4 bases and J 1 base, leaving 4 bases between the germline ends. The CDR3 totals 13 residues. CDR3 loop: CASSARTNEKLFF. Here the CDR3 DNA reads TGTGCCAGCAGTGCGAGAACTAATGAAAAACTGTTTTTT.

V and J are TRBV28 and TRBJ2-2; TRBD1 might be the D (6 bases). Germline V gene lookup returns CDR1 MDHEN and CDR2 SYDVKM. Deletions cut 7 bases from V and 0 bases from J, with 9 bases between. The CDR3 runs 14 residues. CDR3 DNA sequence: TGTGCCAGCAAGGACAGAGCGAACACCGGGGAGCTGTTTTTT. It translates to CASKDRANTGELFF.

This clone was recorded only once. This chain links TRBV12-3 or TRBV12-4 with TRBJ1-4; TRBD1 aligns across 7 bases. J was trimmed by 8 bases and V by 10 bases; bases with no gene match: 7. This CDR3 comprises 12 residues. This chain's CDR3 is CATTGAGEKLFF. In DNA form, the CDR3 reads TGTGCCACCACAGGGGCTGGGGAAAAACTGTTTTTT.

This clone was seen only a few times. The chain employs TRBV7-2 and TRBJ1-4, with 7 bases that match TRBD1. The CDR3 is made up of 17 amino acids. With 0 bases clipped from V and 1 base from J, the junction kept 5 bases outside the gene matches. Germline V gene data show CDR1 as SGHTA and CDR2 as FQGNSA. The CDR3 DNA reads TGTGCCAGCAGCTTAGCTGCGGCAGGGGGAACTAATGAAAAACTGTTTTTT. Residues: CASSLAAAGGTNEKLFF.

The V gene is TRBV6-5, the J gene TRBJ1-5, with D tentatively TRBD1 (6 bases). V was clipped by 5 bases and J by 7 bases, with 18 bases between them. The CDR3 runs 15 residues. Germline lookup yields CDR1 MNHEY and CDR2 SVGAGI. CDR3 in amino acids: CASSQRRGALQPQHF. CDR3 DNA: TGTGCCAGCAGTCAAAGGCGGGGGGCTCTACAGCCCCAGCATTTT.

The V call is TRBV4-1, the J call TRBJ2-4, with TRBD1 matching over 9 bases. The CDR3 consists of 13 residues. The V gene end was trimmed by 3 bases and the J gene end by 9 bases; junction bases not matched to a gene: 3. The germline CDR1 and CDR2 sequences are MGHRA and YSYEKL. In DNA form, the CDR3 reads TGCGCCAGCAGCCATGGGGGACAGGGCATTCAGTACTTC. It translates to CASSHGGQGIQYF.

The chain couples TRBV6-2 or TRBV6-3 to TRBJ2-1; weak D call: TRBD2 (6 bases). CDR1 and CDR2 (germline): MNHEY, SVGEGT. The CDR3 runs 12 residues. The V and J ends lost 6 bases and 9 bases respectively, with 12 bases between them. The CDR3 region has the DNA TGTGCCAGCAGCCCGGGGACTGCTGAGCAGTTCTTC. It is translated as CASSPGTAEQFF.

The gene calls are TRBV18 and TRBJ2-5, with 8 bases fitting TRBD1. CDR3 length equals 14 residues. Per germline, CDR1 KGHSH and CDR2 LQKENI. The V segment lost 3 bases and the J segment 5 bases; nucleotides outside the gene matches: 5. The CDR3: CASSPGTGGETQYF. CDR3 nucleotide sequence: TGTGCCAGCTCACCCGGGACAGGAGGGGAGACCCAGTACTTC.

V and J are TRBV19 and TRBJ2-2; tentative D call: TRBD1 (5 bases). Germline V lookup: CDR1 LNHDA, CDR2 SQIVND (reference sequence). The CDR3 consists of 14 residues. V was shortened by 2 bases and J by 4 bases, with 8 bases between the two germline ends. The DNA of the CDR3 is TGTGCCAGTAGTATAATCAGGGTCACCGGGGAGCTGTTTTTT. Protein: CASSIIRVTGELFF.

J is TRBJ1-1 and V is TRBV5-4; D ambiguous. Trimming cost V 3 bases and J 0 bases, with 15 bases left between them. Germline V gives CDR1 SGHNT, CDR2 YYREEE (reference sequence). The CDR3 runs to 16 residues. The CDR3: CASSSPGGGMNTEAFF. As DNA, the CDR3 is TGTGCCAGCAGCTCCCCTGGAGGCGGAATGAACACTGAAGCTTTCTTT.

The rearrangement links TRBV18 to TRBJ1-1; TRBD1 is a possible D gene (6 bases). The CDR3 covers 14 residues. The ends were cut back, 5 bases at V and 0 bases at J, with 10 bases in the middle. Germline V CDR1 and CDR2: KGHSH, LQKENI. The CDR3 sequence is CASSRDNMNTEAFF. CDR3 DNA: TGTGCCAGCTCAAGGGACAACATGAACACTGAAGCTTTCTTT.